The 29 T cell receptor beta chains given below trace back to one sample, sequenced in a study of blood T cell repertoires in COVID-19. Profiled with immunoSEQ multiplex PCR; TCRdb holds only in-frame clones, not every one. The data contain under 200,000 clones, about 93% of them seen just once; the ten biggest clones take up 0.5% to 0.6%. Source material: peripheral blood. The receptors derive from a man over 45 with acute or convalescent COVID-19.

For the CDR3, the DNA is TGCGCCAGCAGCGGGGGGGCGAGCACAGATACGCAGTATTTT. It encodes CASSGGASTDTQYF. This chain links TRBV4-3 with TRBJ2-3; tentatively, D is TRBD2 (7 bases). CDR1 is LGHNA, CDR2 YSLEER, per germline. Trimming took off 5 bases at V and 0 bases at J, with 9 bases between the two ends. The CDR3 extends over 14 amino acids.

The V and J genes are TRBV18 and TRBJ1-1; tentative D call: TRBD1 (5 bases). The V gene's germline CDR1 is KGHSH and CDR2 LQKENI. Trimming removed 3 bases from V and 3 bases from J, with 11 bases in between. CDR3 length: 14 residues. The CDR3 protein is CASSPQGSYTEAFF. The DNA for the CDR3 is TGTGCCAGCTCACCGCAGGGTTCGTACACTGAAGCTTTCTTT.

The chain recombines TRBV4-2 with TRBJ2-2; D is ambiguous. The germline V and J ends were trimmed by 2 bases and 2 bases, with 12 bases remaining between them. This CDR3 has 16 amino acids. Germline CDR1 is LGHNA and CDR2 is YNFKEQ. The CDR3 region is CASSQPPRRNTGELFF. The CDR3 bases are TGTGCCAGCAGCCAACCCCCCAGGCGAAACACCGGGGAGCTGTTTTTT.

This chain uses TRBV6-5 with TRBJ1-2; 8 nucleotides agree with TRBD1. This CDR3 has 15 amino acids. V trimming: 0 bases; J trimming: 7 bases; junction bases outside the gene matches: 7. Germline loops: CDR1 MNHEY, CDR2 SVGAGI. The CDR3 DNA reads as TGTGCCAGCAGTTACTCGGCCAGGGGGCGCGCTGGCTACACCTTC. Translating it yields CASSYSARGRAGYTF.

This CDR3 is CASSPQEGNTEAFF. In DNA, the CDR3 is TGTGCCAGCTCACCACAAGAGGGAAACACTGAAGCTTTCTTT. The chain recombines TRBV18 with TRBJ1-1; D uncertain. Trimming cost V 1 base and J 2 bases, with 8 bases left between them. Germline V gives CDR1 KGHSH, CDR2 LQKENI. The CDR3 has 14 residues.

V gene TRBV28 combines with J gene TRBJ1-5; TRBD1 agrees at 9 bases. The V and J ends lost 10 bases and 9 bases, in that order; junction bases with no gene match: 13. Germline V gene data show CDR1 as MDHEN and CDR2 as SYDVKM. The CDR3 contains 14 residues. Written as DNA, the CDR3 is TGTGCCACCGAAGGACAGGGGAACGCTCGGCCCCAGCATTTT. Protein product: CATEGQGNARPQHF.

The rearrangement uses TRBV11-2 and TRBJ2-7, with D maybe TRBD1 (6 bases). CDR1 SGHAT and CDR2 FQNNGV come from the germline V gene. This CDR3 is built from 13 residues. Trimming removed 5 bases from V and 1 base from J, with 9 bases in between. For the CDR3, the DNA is TGTGCCAGCAGCACCACAGGGTCCTACGAGCAGTACGTC. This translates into CASSTTGSYEQYV.

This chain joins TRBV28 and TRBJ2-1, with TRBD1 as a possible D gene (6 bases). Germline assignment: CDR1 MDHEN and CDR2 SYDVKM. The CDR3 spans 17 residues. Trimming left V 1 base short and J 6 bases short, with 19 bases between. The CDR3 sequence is CASSLLSIRDKPNEQFF. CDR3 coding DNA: TGTGCCAGCAGTTTATTATCCATCCGGGACAAGCCCAATGAGCAGTTCTTC.

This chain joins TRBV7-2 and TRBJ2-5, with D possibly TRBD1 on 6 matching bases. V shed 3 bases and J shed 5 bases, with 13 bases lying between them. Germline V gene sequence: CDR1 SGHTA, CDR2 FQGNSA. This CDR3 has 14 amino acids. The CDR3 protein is CASSFTRGSETQYF. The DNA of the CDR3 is TGTGCCAGCAGCTTTACTAGGGGGTCGGAGACCCAGTACTTC.

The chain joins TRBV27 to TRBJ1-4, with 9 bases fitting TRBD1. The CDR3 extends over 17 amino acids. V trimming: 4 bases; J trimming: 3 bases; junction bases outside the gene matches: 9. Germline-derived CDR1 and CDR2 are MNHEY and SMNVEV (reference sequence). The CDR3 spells CASSSTGGSPANEKLFF. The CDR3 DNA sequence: TGTGCCAGCAGTTCGACAGGGGGGTCTCCAGCTAATGAAAAACTGTTTTTT.

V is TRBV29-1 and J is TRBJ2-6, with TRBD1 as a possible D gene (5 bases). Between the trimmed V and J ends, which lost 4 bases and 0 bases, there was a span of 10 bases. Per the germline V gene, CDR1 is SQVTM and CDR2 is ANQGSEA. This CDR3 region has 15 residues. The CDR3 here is CSVGTGPSGANVLTF. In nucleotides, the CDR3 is TGCAGCGTTGGTACAGGTCCCTCTGGGGCCAACGTCCTGACTTTC.

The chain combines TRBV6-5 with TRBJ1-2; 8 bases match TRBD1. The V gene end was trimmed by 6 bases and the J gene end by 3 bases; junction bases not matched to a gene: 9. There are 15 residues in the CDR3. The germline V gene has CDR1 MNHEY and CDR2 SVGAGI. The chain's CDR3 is CASSHRTGFDYGYTF. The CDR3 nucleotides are TGTGCCAGCAGCCATCGGACAGGGTTTGACTATGGCTACACCTTC.

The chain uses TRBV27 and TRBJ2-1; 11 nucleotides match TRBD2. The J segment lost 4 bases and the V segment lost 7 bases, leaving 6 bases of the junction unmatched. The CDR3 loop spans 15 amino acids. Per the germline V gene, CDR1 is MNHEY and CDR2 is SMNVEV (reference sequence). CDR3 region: CASNTGTSGYNEQFF. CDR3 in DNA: TGTGCCAGCAACACCGGGACTAGCGGTTACAATGAGCAGTTCTTC.

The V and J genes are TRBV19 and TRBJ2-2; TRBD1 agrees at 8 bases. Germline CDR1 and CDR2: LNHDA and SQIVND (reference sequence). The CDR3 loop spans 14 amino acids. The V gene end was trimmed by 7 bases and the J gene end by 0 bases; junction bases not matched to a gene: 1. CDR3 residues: CASNRGSNTGELFF. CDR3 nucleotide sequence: TGTGCCAGTAACAGGGGGTCGAACACCGGGGAGCTGTTTTTT.

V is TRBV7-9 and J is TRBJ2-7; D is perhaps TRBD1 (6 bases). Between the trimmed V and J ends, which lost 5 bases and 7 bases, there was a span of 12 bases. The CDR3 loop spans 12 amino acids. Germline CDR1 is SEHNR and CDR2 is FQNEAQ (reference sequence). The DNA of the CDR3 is TGTGCCAGCAGCCGAGGTACAGGGGAGCAGTACGTC. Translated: CASSRGTGEQYV.

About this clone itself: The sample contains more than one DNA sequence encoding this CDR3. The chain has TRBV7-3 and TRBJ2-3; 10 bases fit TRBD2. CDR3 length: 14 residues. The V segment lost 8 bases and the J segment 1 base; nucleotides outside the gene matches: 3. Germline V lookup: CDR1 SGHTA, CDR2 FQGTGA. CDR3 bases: TGTGCCAGCTCGCTAGCGGGGGGCACAGATACGCAGTATTTT. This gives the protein CASSLAGGTDTQYF.

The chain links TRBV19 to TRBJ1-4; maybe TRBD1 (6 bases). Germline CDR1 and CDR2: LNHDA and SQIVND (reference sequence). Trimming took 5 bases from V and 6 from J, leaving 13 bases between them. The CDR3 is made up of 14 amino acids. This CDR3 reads CASSQQGGYEKLFF. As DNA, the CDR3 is TGTGCCAGTAGTCAACAGGGCGGTTATGAAAAACTGTTTTTT.

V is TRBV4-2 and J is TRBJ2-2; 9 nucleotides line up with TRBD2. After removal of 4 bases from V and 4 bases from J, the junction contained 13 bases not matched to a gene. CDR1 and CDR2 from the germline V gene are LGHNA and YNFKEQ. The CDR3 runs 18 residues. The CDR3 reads CASSRERGAGGSTGELFF. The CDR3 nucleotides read TGTGCCAGCAGCCGCGAAAGGGGAGCGGGAGGTTCCACCGGGGAGCTGTTTTTT.

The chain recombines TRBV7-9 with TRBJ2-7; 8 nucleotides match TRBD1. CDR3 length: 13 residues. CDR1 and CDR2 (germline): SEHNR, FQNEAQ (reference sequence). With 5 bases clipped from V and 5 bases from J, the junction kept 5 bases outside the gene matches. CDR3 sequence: CASSRGQANEQYF. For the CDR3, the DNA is TGTGCCAGCAGCCGGGGACAGGCTAACGAGCAGTACTTC.

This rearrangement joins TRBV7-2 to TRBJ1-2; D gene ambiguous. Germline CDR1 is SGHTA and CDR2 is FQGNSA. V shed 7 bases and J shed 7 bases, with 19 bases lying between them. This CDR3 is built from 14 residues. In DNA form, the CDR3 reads TGTGCCAGCACCCCCGGGTATGCGGGGAGTGGCTACACCTTC. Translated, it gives CASTPGYAGSGYTF.

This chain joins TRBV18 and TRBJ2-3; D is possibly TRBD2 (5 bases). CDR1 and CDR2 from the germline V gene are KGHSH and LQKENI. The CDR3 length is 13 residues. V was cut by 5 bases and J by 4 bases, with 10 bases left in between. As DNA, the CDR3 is TGTGCCAGCTCAATTACTAGATCAGATACGCAGTATTTT. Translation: CASSITRSDTQYF.

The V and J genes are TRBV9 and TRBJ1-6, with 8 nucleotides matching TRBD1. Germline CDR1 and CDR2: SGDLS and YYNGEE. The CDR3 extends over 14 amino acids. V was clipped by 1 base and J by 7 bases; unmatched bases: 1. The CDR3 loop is CASSVTGGNSPLHF. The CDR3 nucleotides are TGTGCCAGCAGCGTAACAGGGGGAAATTCACCCCTCCACTTT. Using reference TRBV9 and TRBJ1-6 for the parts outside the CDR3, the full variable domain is DSGVTQTPKHLITATGQRVTLRCSPRSGDLSVYWYQQSLDQGLQFLIQYYNGEERAKGNILERFSAQQFPDLHSELNLSSLELGDSALYFCASSVTGGNSPLHFGNGTRLTVT.

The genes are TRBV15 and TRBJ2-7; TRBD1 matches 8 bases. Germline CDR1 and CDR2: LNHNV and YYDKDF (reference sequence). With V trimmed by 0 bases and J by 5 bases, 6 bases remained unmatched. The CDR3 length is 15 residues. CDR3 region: CATSREWTGMNEQYF. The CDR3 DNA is TGTGCCACCAGCAGAGAATGGACAGGGATGAACGAGCAGTACTTC.

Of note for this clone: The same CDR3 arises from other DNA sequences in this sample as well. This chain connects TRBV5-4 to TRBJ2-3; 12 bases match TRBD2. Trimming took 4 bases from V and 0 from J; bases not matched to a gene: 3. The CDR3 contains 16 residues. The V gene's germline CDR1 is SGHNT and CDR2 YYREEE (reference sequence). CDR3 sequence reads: CASSRGTSGSTDTQYF. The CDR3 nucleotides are TGTGCCAGCAGCAGAGGGACTAGCGGGAGCACAGATACGCAGTATTTT.

The chain's CDR3 is CASSSNTGELFF. The CDR3 DNA reads as TGTGCCAGCAGCTCCAACACCGGGGAGCTGTTTTTT. This chain uses TRBV12-3 or TRBV12-4 with TRBJ2-2; D call uncertain. Trimming removed 6 bases at V and 2 bases at J, with 4 bases between. The CDR3 totals 12 residues.

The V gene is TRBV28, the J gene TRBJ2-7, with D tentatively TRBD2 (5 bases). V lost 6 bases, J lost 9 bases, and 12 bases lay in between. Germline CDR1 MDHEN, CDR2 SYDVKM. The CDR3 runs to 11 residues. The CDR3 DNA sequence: TGTGCCAGCAGATCGCGCCGGGGGCAGTACTTC. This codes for CASRSRRGQYF.

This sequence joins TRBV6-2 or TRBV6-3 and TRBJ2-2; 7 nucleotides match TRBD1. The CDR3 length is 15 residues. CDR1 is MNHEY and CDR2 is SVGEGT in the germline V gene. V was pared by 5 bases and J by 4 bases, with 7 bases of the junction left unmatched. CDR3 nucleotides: TGTGCCAGCAGTACTCAAACAGGGGCCACCGGGGAGCTGTTTTTT. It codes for CASSTQTGATGELFF.

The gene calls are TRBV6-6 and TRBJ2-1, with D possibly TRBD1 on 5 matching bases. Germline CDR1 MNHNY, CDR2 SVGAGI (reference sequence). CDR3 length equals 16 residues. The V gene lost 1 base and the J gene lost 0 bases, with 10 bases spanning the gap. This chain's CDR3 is CASSYWPGNSYNEQFF. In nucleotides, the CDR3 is TGTGCCAGCAGTTACTGGCCAGGGAACTCCTACAATGAGCAGTTCTTC.

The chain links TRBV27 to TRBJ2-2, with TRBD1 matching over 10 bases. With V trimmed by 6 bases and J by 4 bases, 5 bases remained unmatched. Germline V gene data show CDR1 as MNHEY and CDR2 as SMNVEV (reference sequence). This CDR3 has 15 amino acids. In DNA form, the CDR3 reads TGTGCCAGCAGCCCCCGGACAGGGGGCACCGGGGAGCTGTTTTTT. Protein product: CASSPRTGGTGELFF.